The 22 T cell receptor beta chains below come from one sample, sequenced in a study of T cells in Graves' hyperthyroidism and ophthalmopathy (dated by TCRdb to between 2018 and 2021). Libraries came from multiplex PCR. Sequencer: Illumina HiSeq 2000. The TCR beta CDR3 regions were amplified from the RNA transcripts. The TCR CDR3 was subjected to a first round of RT-PCR using the HTBI primer set and the Qiagen OneStep RT-PCR kit. The public reads were quality trimmed at Q25 with fastp and then assembled into clones with MiXCR by TCRdb, keeping productive beta chains. Each CDR3 protein appears once, grouped with its most common genes and DNA. This sample comprises hundreds of thousands of distinct CDR3 sequences, roughly 15% of them detected only once. Jointly, the top ten make up 13% of the sample. Sequencing was done on a sample of blood. The receptors originated from a man aged 18 to 29 with Graves' ophthalmopathy.

This clonotype was recorded many times. This chain connects TRBV9 to TRBJ1-2; D is ambiguous. V gave up 0 bases and J gave up 1 base, with 10 bases separating them. The CDR3 totals 15 residues. CDR1 is SGDLS and CDR2 is YYNGEE in the germline V gene. The CDR3 spells CASSVVAAFNYGYTF. CDR3 in DNA: TGTGCCAGCAGCGTAGTGGCAGCTTTTAACTATGGCTACACCTTC. The full variable domain, completed using reference TRBV9 and TRBJ1-2, is DSGVTQTPKHLITATGQRVTLRCSPRSGDLSVYWYQQSLDQGLQFLIQYYNGEERAKGNILERFSAQQFPDLHSELNLSSLELGDSALYFCASSVVAAFNYGYTFGSGTRLTVV.

This clonotype was recorded at least ten times. The chain joins TRBV9 to TRBJ2-7; 7 bases match TRBD1. Losses at the gene ends were 0 bases for V and 3 bases for J; bases not matched to a gene: 3. Germline CDR1 is SGDLS and CDR2 is YYNGEE. The CDR3 is made up of 14 amino acids. The CDR3 DNA reads as TGTGCCAGCAGCGTAGTTCCAGGGGGCTACGAGCAGTACTTC. Its translation: CASSVVPGGYEQYF.

A note on this clonotype: A much larger clone lies one base from this, so it may be a read error. CDR3 sequence: CASSTGRGLYEQYF. In DNA, the CDR3 is TGTGCCAGCAGCACGGGGCGGGGTCTATACGAGCAGTACTTC. The chain has TRBV11-3 and TRBJ2-7; tentative D call: TRBD2 (6 bases). Germline V gene lookup returns CDR1 SGHNT and CDR2 YENEEA. The CDR3 consists of 14 residues. Trimming removed 5 bases at V and 4 bases at J, with 15 bases between.

This clonotype appeared many times. The rearrangement joins TRBV5-1 to TRBJ1-6; 11 nucleotides agree with TRBD1. V was clipped by 4 bases and J by 2 bases; unmatched bases: 2. The CDR3 covers 16 residues. The germline V gene has CDR1 SGHRS and CDR2 YFSETQ. CDR3 region: CASSMGQGAYNSPLHF. CDR3 nucleotide sequence: TGCGCCAGCAGCATGGGACAGGGGGCCTATAATTCACCCCTCCACTTT.

Many counts were recorded for this clonotype. J is TRBJ2-7 and V is TRBV2; 8 bases are shared with TRBD2. CDR3 length equals 16 residues. Germline lookup yields CDR1 SNHLY and CDR2 FYNNEI. V dropped 2 bases and J dropped 5; count of bases not matched to a gene: 11. CDR3 amino acids: CASSEWRGLVWDEQYF. CDR3 DNA: TGTGCCAGCAGTGAATGGCGGGGACTAGTCTGGGACGAGCAGTACTTC.

The chain links TRBV5-6 to TRBJ1-5; 11 positions agree with TRBD1. The germline gives CDR1 SGHDT, CDR2 YYEEEE. V lost 3 bases to trimming and J lost 5 bases; unmatched junction nucleotides: 4. This CDR3 is 15 amino acids long. CDR3 nucleotides: TGTGCCAGCAGCTACGGGACAGGGGGGGATCAGCCCCAGCATTTT. Its translation is CASSYGTGGDQPQHF.

At least ten counts were recorded for this clonotype. CDR3: CASSLGQGPETQYF. The CDR3 nucleotides read TGTGCCAGCAGCTTGGGACAGGGACCAGAGACCCAGTACTTC. The rearrangement joins TRBV11-2 to TRBJ2-5; TRBD1 matches at 9 bases. Trimming cost V 3 bases and J 4 bases; bases outside gene matches: 3. Germline loops: CDR1 SGHAT, CDR2 FQNNGV. The CDR3 has 14 amino acids.

The rearrangement links TRBV19 to TRBJ2-1; D uncertain. Germline CDR1 and CDR2: LNHDA and SQIVND (reference sequence). V was pared by 9 bases and J by 5 bases, with 11 bases between. There are 12 residues in the CDR3. CDR3 sequence: CASTGLNNEQFF. DNA of the CDR3: TGTGCCAGCACCGGCCTCAACAATGAGCAGTTCTTC.

This clonotype was observed at least ten times. This chain joins TRBV3-1 and TRBJ2-7, with D tentatively TRBD1 or TRBD2 (6 bases each). CDR3 length: 14 amino acids. Germline V lookup: CDR1 LGHDT, CDR2 YNNKEL (reference sequence). Trimming took 0 bases from V and 3 from J, leaving 9 bases between them. The CDR3 spells CASSQEGGLYEQYF. In nucleotides, the CDR3 is TGTGCCAGCAGCCAAGAAGGGGGGCTCTACGAGCAGTACTTC.

This clonotype was counted at least ten times. This sequence joins TRBV7-3 and TRBJ2-7, with D perhaps matching TRBD1 (5 bases). V dropped 3 bases and J dropped 6 bases, with 12 bases sitting between them. Germline V CDR1 and CDR2: SGHTA, FQGTGA. The CDR3 is made up of 13 amino acids. The CDR3: CASSFQDQGEQYF. The CDR3 DNA sequence: TGTGCCAGCAGCTTCCAGGATCAGGGCGAGCAGTACTTC.

There are many counts of this clonotype. This sequence joins TRBV11-2 and TRBJ2-3, with TRBD2 matching over 13 bases. This CDR3 is built from 18 residues. After removal of 4 bases from V and 2 bases from J, the junction contained 9 bases not matched to a gene. Per germline, CDR1 SGHAT and CDR2 FQNNGV. For the CDR3, the DNA is TGTGCCAGCAGCTCTCAGCGGACTAGCGGGGGTACCACAGATACGCAGTATTTT. Its protein is CASSSQRTSGGTTDTQYF.

This clonotype was seen a few times. CDR3 region: CASSYGTGAEAFF. For the CDR3, the DNA is TGTGCCAGCAGCTATGGGACAGGGGCTGAAGCTTTCTTT. The chain is built from TRBV4-2 and TRBJ1-1; 10 positions agree with TRBD1. The ends lost 5 bases at V and 6 bases at J; junction bases unmatched: 3. This CDR3 has 13 amino acids. Germline CDR1 and CDR2: LGHNA and YNFKEQ.

Worth noting for this clonotype: This could be a read error, since a much larger clone is one nucleotide away. The chain recombines TRBV6-1 with TRBJ2-5; 10 nucleotides match TRBD2. V shed 8 bases and J 4 bases; nucleotides not matched to a gene: 7. Germline V gene data show CDR1 as MNHNS and CDR2 as SASEGT. The CDR3 extends over 14 amino acids. The CDR3 region has the DNA TGTGCCAGCCACCGGGCTAGCGGGGGAGAGACCCAGTACTTC. The encoded protein is CASHRASGGETQYF.

At least ten counts were recorded for this clonotype. V gene TRBV3-1 combines with J gene TRBJ2-7, with D possibly TRBD2 on 5 matching bases. This CDR3 has 12 amino acids. The V end was cut by 1 base, the J end by 7 bases, with 8 bases between. Looked up from germline, CDR1 is LGHDT and CDR2 is YNNKEL (reference sequence). CDR3: CASSQGGWEQYF. CDR3 nucleotide sequence: TGTGCCAGCAGCCAAGGAGGGTGGGAGCAGTACTTC.

The table lists this clonotype with many counts. The chain uses TRBV5-1 and TRBJ1-1; tentative D call: TRBD1 (6 bases). The CDR3 sequence is 14 residues long. V lost 4 bases, J lost 2 bases, and 12 bases lay in between. CDR1 SGHRS and CDR2 YFSETQ come from the germline V gene. CDR3 DNA: TGCGCCAGCAGCCCAGGGGTGGAAAACACTGAAGCTTTCTTT. This translates into CASSPGVENTEAFF.

This clonotype came up a few times. The CDR3 loop reads CASSASGLALYNEQFF. CDR3 DNA sequence: TGTGCCAGCAGTGCCTCGGGACTAGCGCTTTACAATGAGCAGTTCTTC. The genes are TRBV25-1 and TRBJ2-1; 10 nucleotides agree with TRBD2. With V trimmed by 4 bases and J by 4 bases, 7 bases remained unmatched. The length of the CDR3 is 16 residues. The germline gives CDR1 MGHDK, CDR2 SYGVNS.

This clonotype was counted many times. J is TRBJ2-2 and V is TRBV5-1; D call uncertain. This CDR3 spans 15 amino acids. The germline V and J ends were trimmed by 1 base and 0 bases, with 7 bases remaining between them. Germline V gene lookup returns CDR1 SGHRS and CDR2 YFSETQ. The CDR3 here is CASSLKEPNTGELFF. The CDR3 region has the DNA TGCGCCAGCAGCTTGAAGGAGCCGAACACCGGGGAGCTGTTTTTT.

In this sample, this clonotype turned up many times. The chain employs TRBV9 and TRBJ1-6; the match to TRBD1 covers 8 bases. The CDR3 has 14 residues. Germline V lookup: CDR1 SGDLS, CDR2 YYNGEE. V gave up 3 bases and J gave up 14 bases; unmatched junction bases: 10. CDR3 loop: CASSDPSTGVALHF. The CDR3 DNA reads TGTGCCAGCAGCGACCCATCGACAGGGGTGGCCCTCCACTTT.

J is TRBJ2-2 and V is TRBV12-3 or TRBV12-4; 9 nucleotides agree with TRBD2. The CDR3 extends over 16 amino acids. V shed 7 bases, J shed 3 bases, and the junction held 9 bases outside the gene matches. CDR3: CASTQLAGFDTGELFF. The CDR3 DNA reads TGTGCCAGCACCCAACTAGCGGGTTTTGACACCGGGGAGCTGTTTTTT.

This clonotype has a handful of counts. The genes are TRBV19 and TRBJ1-5; no firm D call. This CDR3 contains 16 residues. From germline, CDR1 is LNHDA and CDR2 SQIVND (reference sequence). V lost 3 bases and J lost 1, with 13 bases in between. The CDR3 spells CASSMGSSLSNQPQHF. The CDR3 DNA reads TGTGCCAGTAGTATGGGCTCCAGCTTGAGCAATCAGCCCCAGCATTTT.

This chain links TRBV6-1 with TRBJ2-3; D gene uncertain. Germline V gene lookup returns CDR1 MNHNS and CDR2 SASEGT. V lost 6 bases, J lost 0 bases, and 10 bases lay in between. The CDR3 loop spans 14 amino acids. This chain's CDR3 is CASSRVFSTDTQYF. The CDR3, as DNA: TGTGCCAGCAGCCGGGTCTTTAGCACAGATACGCAGTATTTT.

This clonotype was observed at least ten times. V and J are TRBV7-8 and TRBJ1-2, with 12 bases that match TRBD1. V shed 0 bases, J shed 8 bases, and the junction held 7 bases outside the gene matches. There are 16 residues in the CDR3. Germline V gives CDR1 SGHVS, CDR2 FQNEAQ. CDR3 loop: CASSLASGTGGWGYTF. As DNA, the CDR3 is TGTGCCAGCAGCTTAGCCTCCGGGACAGGGGGCTGGGGCTACACCTTC.